What follows describes a single T cell receptor (beta chain). Libraries were prepared by immunoSEQ multiplex PCR; TCRdb keeps only in-frame clonotypes and omits some of them. The data show 80,000 or so clones, around 92% seen once. This sample stems from a study of control samples from healthy donors and cancer patients. Germline CDR1 and CDR2: DFQATT and SNEGSKA (reference sequence). The germline V and J ends were trimmed by 3 bases and 7 bases, with 9 bases remaining between them. The CDR3 runs to 11 residues. The sample taken for sequencing was blood. The TCR comes from a woman in her sixties in good health. The chain links TRBV20-1 to TRBJ1-2; D remains ambiguous. In nucleotides, the CDR3 is TGCAGTGCTAGTCGCGACGGTGGCTACACCTTC. Residues: CSASRDGGYTF.